A single sample gave rise to the 20 T cell receptor beta chains below, sequenced in a study of blood T cell repertoires in COVID-19. The assay was immunoSEQ multiplex PCR, and TCRdb's table has in-frame clones only and misses some. Of 150,000 to 160,000 clones in the sample, around 78% were seen once. Sequencing was done on a sample of peripheral blood. All receptors derive from a man older than 75 with acute or convalescent COVID-19.

The chain couples TRBV27 to TRBJ1-2; 10 bases line up with TRBD1. This CDR3 region has 16 residues. The V segment lost 4 bases and the J segment 0 bases; nucleotides outside the gene matches: 5. In germline, CDR1 is MNHEY, CDR2 SMNVEV (reference sequence). The CDR3 coding sequence is TGTGCCAGCAGTTCCGGGACAGGGGCCTCTAACTATGGCTACACCTTC. Translation gives CASSSGTGASNYGYTF.

This chain uses TRBV27 with TRBJ2-5; the D gene is possibly TRBD1 (6 bases). In germline, CDR1 is MNHEY, CDR2 SMNVEV (reference sequence). The CDR3 runs 14 residues. V was trimmed by 6 bases and J by 0 bases, leaving 11 bases between them. The CDR3 DNA sequence: TGTGCCAGCAGACCACAGGGTCACCAAGAGACCCAGTACTTC. Its translation: CASRPQGHQETQYF.

The chain is built from TRBV29-1 and TRBJ2-1, with D perhaps matching TRBD2 (5 bases). This CDR3 is built from 12 residues. The V gene's germline CDR1 is SQVTM and CDR2 ANQGSEA. Trimming took 7 bases from V and 5 from J, leaving 12 bases between them. The CDR3 sequence is CSGGLWNNEQFF. CDR3 coding DNA: TGCAGCGGAGGGTTATGGAACAATGAGCAGTTCTTC.

The chain has TRBV6-1 and TRBJ1-4; 11 positions match TRBD1. The V gene's germline CDR1 is MNHNS and CDR2 SASEGT. The CDR3 consists of 16 residues. With V trimmed by 2 bases and J by 7 bases, 6 bases remained unmatched. CDR3 DNA sequence: TGTGCCAGCAGTGAATCTCCCGGGACAGGGGGTGAAAAACTGTTTTTT. Translation: CASSESPGTGGEKLFF.

The chain has TRBV5-1 and TRBJ2-3; 7 bases map to TRBD1. Trimming took 4 bases from V and 6 from J; bases not matched to a gene: 5. This CDR3 is 13 amino acids long. Germline V CDR1 and CDR2: SGHRS, YFSETQ. This CDR3 is CASSRVQGDTQYF. CDR3 in DNA: TGCGCCAGCAGCCGGGTACAGGGGGATACGCAGTATTTT.

This rearrangement joins TRBV18 to TRBJ1-5, with 7 bases aligning to TRBD1. Germline V gives CDR1 KGHSH, CDR2 LQKENI. Trimming removed 4 bases from V and 4 bases from J; junction bases left unmatched: 13. The CDR3 consists of 17 residues. In DNA, the CDR3 is TGTGCCAGCTCACTGGAACCGGGACAGACTTATAATCAGCCCCAGCATTTT. Residues: CASSLEPGQTYNQPQHF.

In this sample, this clone turned up once. The chain joins TRBV11-3 to TRBJ2-5; a possible D gene is TRBD1 (7 bases). Germline loops: CDR1 SGHNT, CDR2 YENEEA. The CDR3 contains 10 residues. The V end was cut by 8 bases, the J end by 9 bases, with 10 bases between. The CDR3 reads CASQGEAQYF. The CDR3 nucleotides read TGTGCCAGCCAGGGGGAGGCCCAGTACTTC.

Only a few counts were recorded for this clone. Other DNA sequences in this sample translate to the same CDR3. V and J are TRBV6-5 and TRBJ1-2, with D perhaps matching TRBD1 (5 bases). Germline-derived CDR1 and CDR2 are MNHEY and SVGAGI. The CDR3 is made up of 14 amino acids. Trimming shortened V by 0 bases and J by 7 bases, and 12 bases separated the two germline ends. The CDR3 is CASSYSGQGGGYTF. The CDR3 coding sequence is TGTGCCAGCAGTTACTCGGGGCAGGGTGGTGGCTACACCTTC.

This chain uses TRBV11-2 with TRBJ1-5; TRBD1 is a possible D gene (6 bases). The CDR3 runs to 15 residues. V was pared by 2 bases and J by 3 bases, with 11 bases between. The germline V gene encodes CDR1 SGHAT and CDR2 FQNNGV. CDR3 DNA: TGTGCCAGCAGCTTAAACGGGGGGCCCAATCAGCCCCAGCATTTT. Translating it yields CASSLNGGPNQPQHF.

The chain has TRBV6-5 and TRBJ2-2; TRBD2 aligns across 8 bases. The CDR3 is 15 amino acids. Trimming took 5 bases from V and 0 from J; bases not matched to a gene: 2. Germline-derived CDR1 and CDR2 are MNHEY and SVGAGI. The CDR3 DNA reads as TGTGCCAGCAGTCCCGGGGGGGCGAACACCGGGGAGCTGTTTTTT. The encoded protein is CASSPGGANTGELFF.

The rearrangement links TRBV25-1 to TRBJ2-1, with D possibly being TRBD1 (5 bases). Trimming took 1 base from V and 10 from J, leaving 14 bases between them. Germline assignment: CDR1 MGHDK and CDR2 SYGVNS. The CDR3 is made up of 14 amino acids. The CDR3 spells CASSEWGQNGEQFF. The CDR3 nucleotides read TGTGCCAGCAGTGAATGGGGCCAAAATGGGGAGCAGTTCTTC.

This clone was picked up a small number of times. The gene calls are TRBV7-9 and TRBJ2-2; TRBD1 agrees at 9 bases. The CDR3 has 15 residues. CDR1 is SEHNR, CDR2 FQNEAQ, per germline (reference sequence). The ends lost 5 bases at V and 6 bases at J; junction bases unmatched: 7. In nucleotides, the CDR3 is TGTGCCAGCAGCCCAACAGGGGGCATGGCCGGGGAGCTGTTTTTT. Its protein is CASSPTGGMAGELFF.

There are a few counts of this clone. The gene calls are TRBV5-1 and TRBJ2-2; 13 bases are a match to TRBD2. Germline assignment: CDR1 SGHRS and CDR2 YFSETQ. J was trimmed by 5 bases and V by 2 bases; bases with no gene match: 12. The length of the CDR3 is 19 residues. In DNA, the CDR3 is TGCGCCAGCAGCTTCCCTGGGACTAGCGGGGAAAGGAAGACCGGGGAGCTGTTTTTT. Amino acids: CASSFPGTSGERKTGELFF.

The chain is built from TRBV29-1 and TRBJ1-3; D gene ambiguous. The CDR3 has 14 residues. Germline CDR1 SQVTM, CDR2 ANQGSEA. With 4 bases removed from V and 0 bases from J, the gap between germline ends came to 10 bases. Written as DNA, the CDR3 is TGCAGCGTTGCGTTGCAGGCCTCTGGAAACACCATATATTTT. As protein: CSVALQASGNTIYF.

The chain combines TRBV6-5 with TRBJ1-1; D is perhaps TRBD1 (6 bases). Per the germline V gene, CDR1 is MNHEY and CDR2 is SVGAGI. Between the trimmed V and J ends, which lost 5 bases and 1 base, there was a span of 11 bases. The CDR3 is made up of 14 amino acids. CDR3 nucleotides: TGTGCCAGCAGTCGGGACAATCAGAACACTGAAGCTTTCTTT. Its protein product is CASSRDNQNTEAFF.

The genes are TRBV6-6 and TRBJ1-3; D is uncertain. Between the trimmed V and J ends, which lost 8 bases and 0 bases, there was a span of 17 bases. Germline V lookup: CDR1 MNHNY, CDR2 SVGAGI (reference sequence). The CDR3 loop spans 16 amino acids. CDR3 protein: CASYTGVYSSGNTIYF. The CDR3 bases are TGTGCCAGCTACACCGGGGTTTATAGCTCTGGAAACACCATATATTTT.

The V and J genes are TRBV7-8 and TRBJ1-1; maybe TRBD1 (5 bases). Germline-derived CDR1 and CDR2 are SGHVS and FQNEAQ. The CDR3 is 15 residues long. Trimming took off 1 base at V and 4 bases at J, with 13 bases between the two ends. CDR3 protein: CASSLEESRATEAFF. CDR3 DNA sequence: TGTGCCAGCAGCTTAGAAGAATCCAGGGCCACTGAAGCTTTCTTT.

This chain uses TRBV11-3 with TRBJ1-2; no definite D call. Germline CDR1 and CDR2: SGHNT and YENEEA. V lost 5 bases and J 4 bases, leaving 17 bases between the germline ends. The CDR3 is made up of 15 amino acids. The CDR3: CASSPRDEGPYGYTF. The CDR3 nucleotides are TGTGCCAGCAGCCCGCGAGACGAGGGCCCCTATGGCTACACCTTC.

The chain has TRBV5-4 and TRBJ2-7; the match to TRBD1 covers 10 bases. The germline V gene encodes CDR1 SGHNT and CDR2 YYREEE (reference sequence). The CDR3 loop spans 13 amino acids. V lost 5 bases, J lost 7 bases, and 6 bases stayed unmatched. CDR3 DNA: TGTGCCAGCAGTTGGGACAGGGGCTATGAGCAGTACTTC. Amino acid sequence: CASSWDRGYEQYF.

The chain recombines TRBV27 with TRBJ2-5; the D gene is possibly TRBD2 (6 bases). CDR1 and CDR2 (germline): MNHEY, SMNVEV (reference sequence). Between the trimmed V and J ends, which lost 1 base and 7 bases, there was a span of 10 bases. The CDR3 contains 13 residues. The CDR3: CASSLWGEGTQYF. The DNA of the CDR3 is TGTGCCAGCAGTTTATGGGGGGAAGGGACCCAGTACTTC.